This T cell receptor (beta chain) was captured in a study of shared clonotypes between healthy human individuals. CDR1 and CDR2 (germline): SGHNT, YYREEE (reference sequence). The CDR3 loop spans 15 amino acids. V shed 0 bases and J shed 2 bases, with 12 bases lying between them. Investigators spread the genomic DNA of each subset evenly over several immunoSEQ plates. Only in-frame clones appear in the TCRdb table, and some are missing; sequencing was by immunoSEQ multiplex PCR. In the table there are 2 million to 2.5 million clones, 90% to 97% of which are singletons. The specimen was naive CD4+ T cells sorted from blood. This sample's subset: CD45RA+ positively selected. This chain uses TRBV5-4 with TRBJ2-7, with D perhaps being TRBD1 or TRBD2 (6 bases each). The TCR sequence derives from a man younger than 35 in good health. CDR3 region: CASSLGPGGTYEQYF. CDR3 nucleotide sequence: TGTGCCAGCAGCTTGGGGCCCGGGGGCACCTACGAGCAGTACTTC.